This passage covers 15 T cell receptor beta chains from one sample sequenced in a study of T cell responses to AZD1222 COVID-19 vaccine. Only in-frame clones appear in the TCRdb table, and some are missing; sequencing was by immunoSEQ multiplex PCR. The table has approximately 100,000 clones, over 75% seen once. Here the sequenced sample was peripheral blood, taken on day 0 of AZD1222 vaccination. The source is an adult in good health.

The gene calls are TRBV6-1 and TRBJ2-2; D uncertain. This CDR3 has 15 amino acids. CDR1 and CDR2 from the germline V gene are MNHNS and SASEGT. Trimming cost V 6 bases and J 0 bases, with 11 bases left between them. CDR3 residues: CASRERTANTGELFF. CDR3 nucleotides: TGTGCCAGCAGGGAAAGGACCGCGAACACCGGGGAGCTGTTTTTT.

The rearrangement links TRBV30 to TRBJ1-1; D is undetermined. V was cut by 2 bases and J by 8 bases, with 12 bases left in between. Germline-derived CDR1 and CDR2 are GTSNPN and SVGIG (reference sequence). The CDR3 is 12 residues long. The CDR3 DNA reads as TGTGCCTGGAGTACCGGGCCAGCCGAAGCTTTCTTT. Its translation is CAWSTGPAEAFF. Combining the CDR3 with reference TRBV30 and TRBJ1-1 gives the whole variable domain SQTIHQWPATLVQPVGSPLSLECTVEGTSNPNLYWYRQAAGRGLQLLFYSVGIGQISSEVPQNLSASRPQDRQFILSSKKLLLSDSGFYLCAWSTGPAEAFFGQGTRLTVV.

The chain couples TRBV3-1 (or the pseudogene TRBV3-2) to TRBJ1-1; D may be TRBD1 (5 bases). CDR1 LGHDT and CDR2 YNNKEL come from the germline V gene (reference sequence). The V end lost 4 bases, the J end lost 1 base, and 10 bases lay between the germline ends. The CDR3 loop spans 14 amino acids. CDR3 bases: TGTGCCAGCAGCCTAGCCGGGACGAACACTGAAGCTTTCTTT. Its protein is CASSLAGTNTEAFF.

This chain joins TRBV9 and TRBJ2-1; D not resolved. Trimming removed 0 bases from V and 9 bases from J, with 10 bases in between. The CDR3 is made up of 13 amino acids. Germline assignment: CDR1 SGDLS and CDR2 YYNGEE. CDR3 nucleotide sequence: TGTGCCAGCAGCGTAGCTTTCTGGGGTGAGCAGTTCTTC. Translated: CASSVAFWGEQFF.

V is TRBV7-9 and J is TRBJ1-2; maybe TRBD1 (6 bases). The V gene's germline CDR1 is SEHNR and CDR2 FQNEAQ (reference sequence). V lost 2 bases, J lost 4 bases, and 11 bases lay in between. The CDR3 has 14 amino acids. The chain's CDR3 is CASSLYGGAYGYTF. In nucleotides, the CDR3 is TGTGCCAGCAGCTTATATGGGGGCGCCTATGGCTACACCTTC.

The chain links TRBV7-9 to TRBJ2-7; weak D call: TRBD2 (6 bases). Trimming took 1 base from V and 7 from J, leaving 20 bases between them. This CDR3 contains 16 residues. The germline CDR1 and CDR2 sequences are SEHNR and FQNEAQ (reference sequence). This CDR3 reads CASSLVIGGTFGEQYF. The CDR3, as DNA: TGTGCCAGCAGCTTAGTCATCGGGGGAACTTTTGGTGAGCAGTACTTC.

This clone was seen only once. The V gene is TRBV3-1 (or the pseudogene TRBV3-2), the J gene TRBJ1-6; 9 positions match TRBD1. This CDR3 comprises 12 residues. J gave up 14 bases and V 4 bases, and 3 bases lay outside the gene matches. CDR1 LGHDT and CDR2 YNNKEL come from the germline V gene (reference sequence). The CDR3 nucleotides read TGTGCCAGCAGCCCGGACAGGGGCACCCTCCACTTT. The encoded protein is CASSPDRGTLHF.

In this sample, this clone turned up once. The CDR3 reads CASSSRMGDEQFF. The CDR3 region has the DNA TGTGCCAGCAGCTCGAGGATGGGCGATGAGCAGTTCTTC. The V and J genes are TRBV7-7 and TRBJ2-1; D unclear. The CDR3 runs 13 residues. In germline, CDR1 is SSHAT, CDR2 FNYEAQ (reference sequence). Trimming shortened V by 4 bases and J by 8 bases, and 12 bases separated the two germline ends.

The rearrangement links TRBV4-1 to TRBJ2-7; D remains ambiguous. The CDR3 covers 13 residues. Germline-derived CDR1 and CDR2 are MGHRA and YSYEKL. V lost 5 bases and J 3 bases, leaving 11 bases between the germline ends. The CDR3 reads CASSYAVNYEQYF. Written as DNA, the CDR3 is TGCGCCAGCAGCTACGCCGTGAACTACGAGCAGTACTTC.

The chain is built from TRBV5-1 and TRBJ2-7; the D gene is possibly TRBD2 (5 bases). This CDR3 is built from 14 residues. Trimming removed 1 base at V and 0 bases at J, with 8 bases between. Germline lookup yields CDR1 SGHRS and CDR2 YFSETQ. The CDR3 protein is CASSLSSDSYEQYF. CDR3 bases: TGCGCCAGCAGCTTGAGTAGCGACTCCTACGAGCAGTACTTC.

V gene TRBV1 combines with J gene TRBJ2-2; the D call TRBD2 from the table was never checked on the DNA. TRBV1 is a listed pseudogene. The CDR3 totals 19 residues. CDR3 sequence reads: CTSSRSIHTSGTGTGELFF. In DNA, the CDR3 is TGCACCAGCAGCCGGAGCATTCATACTAGCGGGACGGGCACCGGGGAGCTGTTTTTT.

As to this clone: Other DNA sequences in the same sample also yield this CDR3. V gene TRBV6-5 combines with J gene TRBJ1-1; no clear D gene. V gave up 6 bases and J gave up 1 base, with 9 bases separating them. Germline lookup yields CDR1 MNHEY and CDR2 SVGAGI. CDR3 length equals 13 residues. The CDR3 nucleotides read TGTGCCAGCAGGCGGACGGGGAACACTGAAGCTTTCTTT. It specifies CASRRTGNTEAFF.

Of note for this clone: Other DNA variants within this sample encode the same CDR3. The genes are TRBV6-2 or TRBV6-3 and TRBJ2-5; D unclear. Germline V gene data show CDR1 as MNHEY and CDR2 as SVGEGT. CDR3 length: 11 amino acids. The ends were cut back, 3 bases at V and 5 bases at J, with 4 bases in the middle. As DNA, the CDR3 is TGTGCCAGCAGTTATACTGAGACCCAGTACTTC. Amino acid sequence: CASSYTETQYF.

This clone has more than one count but fewer than ten. V usage is TRBV11-2 and J usage is TRBJ2-7; the D gene is possibly TRBD1 (6 bases). V lost 3 bases, J lost 3 bases, and 12 bases lay in between. The germline V gene has CDR1 SGHAT and CDR2 FQNNGV. CDR3 length: 14 residues. The CDR3 loop reads CASSLGASSYEQYF. For the CDR3, the DNA is TGTGCCAGCAGCTTGGGGGCCTCAAGCTACGAGCAGTACTTC.

The chain combines TRBV6-5 with TRBJ1-2, with a weak D call TRBD1 (6 bases). CDR3 length equals 14 residues. V shed 5 bases and J shed 4 bases, with 14 bases lying between them. CDR1 and CDR2 (germline): MNHEY, SVGAGI. The CDR3 here is CASSKNRDVYGYTF. The CDR3 bases are TGTGCCAGCAGTAAGAACAGGGACGTCTATGGCTACACCTTC.